This T cell receptor beta chain was sequenced during a study of early T cells in non-severe SARS-CoV-2 infection. On the study more broadly: From unsorted whole blood, bulk RNA was sequenced, and the chains remained unpaired. Study results and caveats: Lookups in VDJdb leaned toward anti-spike CD8 responses and missed private and CD4 specificities.

Individually, cDNA molecules had unique molecular identifiers attached to them. TCRdb used MiXCR to reprocess the 5' RACE reads, holding one entry per CDR3 protein. Among about 31,000 distinct CDR3 sequences listed, approximately 5% were seen once. This clonotype was detected only a few times. The antigen is unknown. Germline V gene lookup returns CDR1 SNHLY and CDR2 FYNNEI. The trim removed 7 bases at V and 0 bases at J, leaving 3 bases unmatched. There are 14 residues in the CDR3. Material for sequencing was whole blood. V gene TRBV2 combines with J gene TRBJ2-1, with 7 bases aligning to TRBD1. The sequence derives from an adult who was a healthcare worker with PCR-confirmed SARS-CoV-2 infection or an uninfected control (not recorded which). The CDR3 here is CASKDRSSYNEQFF. The CDR3 DNA is TGTGCCAGCAAGGACAGGAGCTCCTACAATGAGCAGTTCTTC.